The 19 T cell receptor beta chains reported below all come from one sample, sequenced in a study of CD8 T cells in Susac syndrome. Reverse transcription of roughly 0.5 to 1 ug RNA used random hexamers. Each CDR3 protein gets one entry after TCRdb re-called the immunoSEQ multiplex PCR reads with MiXCR. The repertoire includes about 120,000 distinct CDR3 sequences, 85% to 95% of them detected once, and 0.095% to 0.1% sits in the top ten. Sequencing was done on a sample of CD4+ T cells from PBMCs. Every receptor here comes from a human donor in good health.

In this sample, this clonotype turned up once. This chain links TRBV5-6 with TRBJ2-5; 7 bases agree with TRBD2. V was clipped by 5 bases and J by 2 bases; unmatched bases: 6. The CDR3 totals 14 residues. The germline V gene encodes CDR1 SGHDT and CDR2 YYEEEE. This CDR3 reads CASRYGGGQETQYF. CDR3 in DNA: TGTGCCAGCAGATATGGGGGGGGACAAGAGACCCAGTACTTC. Full variable domain (outside the CDR3, taken from reference TRBV5-6 and TRBJ2-5): DAGVTQSPTHLIKTRGQQVTLRCSPKSGHDTVSWYQQALGQGPQFIFQYYEEEERQRGNFPDRFSGHQFPNYSSELNVNALLLGDSALYLCASRYGGGQETQYFGPGTRLLVL.

The V and J genes are TRBV30 and TRBJ2-1, with 9 bases fitting TRBD2. V lost 7 bases to trimming and J lost 2 bases; unmatched junction nucleotides: 9. Germline loops: CDR1 GTSNPN, CDR2 SVGIG (reference sequence). The CDR3 is made up of 15 amino acids. Written as DNA, the CDR3 is TGTGCCTTCACGAAACTAGCGGGTACCTACAATGAGCAGTTCTTC. This encodes CAFTKLAGTYNEQFF.

The gene calls are TRBV12-3 or TRBV12-4 and TRBJ2-2; TRBD1 matches at 7 bases. The CDR3 is made up of 16 amino acids. The J segment lost 2 bases and the V segment lost 5 bases, leaving 8 bases of the junction unmatched. CDR3: CASSGTGTANTGELFF. The CDR3 DNA follows: TGTGCCAGCAGTGGAACCGGGACAGCAAACACCGGGGAGCTGTTTTTT.

The V gene is TRBV15, the J gene TRBJ1-5; D is uncertain. The CDR3 contains 13 residues. V was trimmed by 8 bases and J by 7 bases, leaving 15 bases between them. Germline values: CDR1 LNHNV, CDR2 YYDKDF (reference sequence). The CDR3 bases are TGTGCCACCCGAATGGGCCTGGAGCAGCCCCAGCATTTT. This gives the protein CATRMGLEQPQHF.

The gene calls are TRBV5-1 and TRBJ2-3; no firm D call. Germline V gene lookup returns CDR1 SGHRS and CDR2 YFSETQ. The CDR3 totals 17 residues. Trimming shortened V by 0 bases and J by 0 bases, and 14 bases separated the two germline ends. The CDR3 region has the DNA TGCGCCAGCAGCTTGGGAGTGTTGAGCGCTAGCACAGATACGCAGTATTTT. As protein: CASSLGVLSASTDTQYF.

The V call is TRBV12-3 or TRBV12-4, the J call TRBJ2-4; no reliable D call. V was clipped by 3 bases and J by 0 bases, with 15 bases between them. This CDR3 spans 17 amino acids. The CDR3 here is CASSFSYRALAKNIQYF. DNA for the CDR3: TGTGCCAGCAGTTTTTCGTACCGGGCCCTAGCCAAAAACATTCAGTACTTC.

The chain links TRBV7-2 to TRBJ1-2; 9 bases fit TRBD1. CDR1 and CDR2 from the germline V gene are SGHTA and FQGNSA. This CDR3 comprises 15 residues. The trim removed 5 bases at V and 7 bases at J, leaving 11 bases unmatched. DNA for the CDR3: TGTGCCAGCAGCCCTTGGACAGGGGAATCTAGTGGCTACACCTTC. Protein: CASSPWTGESSGYTF.

The J gene is TRBJ1-5, the V gene TRBV6-2 or TRBV6-3; 7 bases are a match to TRBD1. This CDR3 contains 16 residues. The junction had 8 bases not matched to a gene; V was cut back by 6 bases and J by 0 bases. Per germline, CDR1 MNHEY and CDR2 SVGEGT. The CDR3 region is CASSPARGSSNQPQHF. The CDR3 DNA sequence: TGTGCCAGCAGCCCCGCCAGGGGGTCTAGCAATCAGCCCCAGCATTTT.

In this sample, this clonotype turned up once. The chain is built from TRBV14 and TRBJ2-1; 10 positions match TRBD2. The CDR3 sequence is 16 residues long. Germline V gene data show CDR1 as SGHDN and CDR2 as FVKESK. V shed 4 bases and J 5 bases; nucleotides not matched to a gene: 8. The CDR3 spells CASSRTSGKKDNEQFF. The CDR3 DNA reads TGTGCCAGCAGCCGGACTAGCGGTAAGAAGGACAATGAGCAGTTCTTC.

V is TRBV20-1 and J is TRBJ2-3, with D possibly matching TRBD1 (6 bases). With 1 base removed from V and 3 bases from J, the gap between germline ends came to 11 bases. This CDR3 region has 14 residues. Germline CDR1 is DFQATT and CDR2 is SNEGSKA (reference sequence). In nucleotides, the CDR3 is TGCAGTGCTAGAGGGCAACAGGGAACAGATACGCAGTATTTT. This sequence encodes CSARGQQGTDTQYF.

The rearrangement uses TRBV9 and TRBJ1-1, with unresolved D. Germline V gives CDR1 SGDLS, CDR2 YYNGEE. Trimming removed 4 bases at V and 3 bases at J, with 10 bases between. The CDR3 extends over 13 amino acids. CDR3 sequence reads: CASSSVGYTEAFF. CDR3 DNA sequence: TGTGCCAGCAGCTCCGTGGGCTACACTGAAGCTTTCTTT.

The rearrangement uses TRBV19 and TRBJ2-3, with TRBD1 matching 7 bases. V lost 4 bases and J lost 0; bases outside the gene matches: 10. CDR3 length: 17 residues. CDR1 is LNHDA and CDR2 is SQIVND in the germline V gene (reference sequence). The CDR3 loop reads CASSTNRQGRSTDTQYF. The CDR3 DNA reads as TGTGCCAGTAGTACCAACAGACAGGGACGTAGCACAGATACGCAGTATTTT.

The V gene is TRBV4-2, the J gene TRBJ2-1; D gene uncertain. The CDR3 totals 14 residues. With 4 bases removed from V and 3 bases from J, the gap between germline ends came to 10 bases. Germline-derived CDR1 and CDR2 are LGHNA and YNFKEQ. CDR3 sequence: CASSPQERYNEQFF. The CDR3 DNA sequence: TGTGCCAGCAGCCCGCAGGAACGCTACAATGAGCAGTTCTTC.

This chain joins TRBV4-3 and TRBJ2-3; perhaps TRBD2 as D (5 bases). The CDR3 contains 16 residues. V was trimmed by 3 bases and J by 2 bases, leaving 15 bases between them. Germline V gene sequence: CDR1 LGHNA, CDR2 YSLEER. The CDR3 is CASSHQSRGPTDTQYF. The CDR3 coding sequence is TGCGCCAGCAGCCACCAGAGCCGGGGTCCCACAGATACGCAGTATTTT.

This sequence joins TRBV11-1 and TRBJ2-7; a weak D match, TRBD2 (5 bases). Germline V gives CDR1 SGHAT, CDR2 FQDESV (reference sequence). Trimming took off 5 bases at V and 4 bases at J, with 9 bases between the two ends. The CDR3 covers 12 residues. CDR3 protein: CASSRRGYEQYF. CDR3 bases: TGTGCCAGCAGCCGCCGGGGTTACGAGCAGTACTTC.

The rearrangement uses TRBV4-3 and TRBJ1-2, with D unresolved. The CDR3 sequence is 14 residues long. The germline gives CDR1 LGHNA, CDR2 YSLEER. V was pared by 0 bases and J by 5 bases, with 10 bases between. The CDR3 nucleotides are TGCGCCAGCAGCCAAGACGGGAGGGATTATGGCTACACCTTC. The encoded protein is CASSQDGRDYGYTF.

The J gene is TRBJ2-7, the V gene TRBV7-2, with 7 bases lining up with TRBD2. There are 15 residues in the CDR3. Germline assignment: CDR1 SGHTA and CDR2 FQGNSA. The J segment lost 0 bases and the V segment lost 4 bases, leaving 6 bases of the junction unmatched. The CDR3: CASSSDLAASYEQYF. The DNA of the CDR3 is TGTGCCAGCAGCTCAGATCTAGCGGCCTCCTACGAGCAGTACTTC.

The chain has TRBV15 and TRBJ2-7, with D tentatively TRBD2 (6 bases). Germline V gene lookup returns CDR1 LNHNV and CDR2 YYDKDF (reference sequence). Trimming removed 0 bases from V and 2 bases from J, with 17 bases in between. CDR3 length equals 17 residues. This CDR3 is CATSRDRGTGTPYEQYF. In DNA, the CDR3 is TGTGCCACCAGCAGAGATCGGGGGACGGGGACCCCCTACGAGCAGTACTTC.

V is TRBV19 and J is TRBJ2-5; tentatively, D is TRBD1 or TRBD2 (5 bases each). Trimming took off 6 bases at V and 5 bases at J, with 13 bases between the two ends. This CDR3 has 13 amino acids. CDR1 is LNHDA, CDR2 SQIVND, per germline (reference sequence). DNA of the CDR3: TGTGCCAGTAGATTGCCGGGGACGGAGACCCAGTACTTC. Translation gives CASRLPGTETQYF.